The following is a TCR beta chain sequence with its context. Its target is not known. The data belong to a study of graft-versus-host responses after intestinal transplantation. Germline V gives CDR1 SNHLY, CDR2 FYNNEI. The trim removed 11 bases at V and 4 bases at J, leaving 7 bases unmatched. This CDR3 has 13 amino acids. Study-level findings and limits: GvH clones detected in recipient marrow included some appearing first in ileum or blood. HvG clone declines early post-transplant were associated with peak circulating GvH levels. Allografts carried high graft-versus-host to host-versus-graft clonal ratios in patients having graft-donor T cell macrochimerism.

Here immunoSEQ multiplex PCR was the method, and the copy in TCRdb shows in-frame clones only, minus some. The table shows 70,000 to 100,000 clones, with roughly nine tenths occurring only once. This receptor was taken from a human donor who received an intestinal transplant. The sample consisted of unstimulated CD4+ T cells sorted from spleen or lymph node cells, taken before intestinal transplant. The chain couples TRBV2 to TRBJ2-7, with TRBD1 matching over 11 bases. CDR3 sequence reads: CAGNRDRGYEQYF. CDR3 DNA sequence: TGTGCCGGTAACCGGGACAGGGGGTACGAGCAGTACTTC. The full variable domain, its missing parts supplied by reference TRBV2 and TRBJ2-7, is EPEVTQTPSHQVTQMGQEVILRCVPISNHLYFYWYRQILGQKVEFLVSFYNNEISEKSEIFDDQFSVERPDGSNFTLKIRSTKLEDSAMYFCAGNRDRGYEQYFGPGTRLTVT.